These 6 T cell receptor beta chains came from one sample sequenced in a study of shared clonotypes between healthy human individuals. Produced via immunoSEQ multiplex PCR; TCRdb's table is partial and in-frame only. Found here are roughly 2.4 million clones, more than 90% of them singletons; the top ten hold 0.13%. The specimen sequenced was naive CD4+ T cells sorted from blood. The sample's subset: CD45RA+ positively selected. The receptors originated from a man aged 18 to 30 in good health.

The rearrangement links TRBV10-2 to TRBJ1-1, with TRBD1 matching over 7 bases. Germline assignment: CDR1 WSHSY and CDR2 SAAADI. V shed 6 bases, J shed 1 base, and the junction held 8 bases outside the gene matches. The CDR3 has 15 residues. CDR3 loop: CASSRERGPNTEAFF. CDR3 in DNA: TGCGCCAGCAGCCGGGAAAGGGGGCCGAACACTGAAGCTTTCTTT.

The J gene is TRBJ1-5, the V gene TRBV30; TRBD1 matches 8 bases. The CDR3 loop spans 14 amino acids. V was pared by 0 bases and J by 7 bases, with 5 bases of the junction left unmatched. Germline CDR1 and CDR2: GTSNPN and SVGIG (reference sequence). CDR3 region: CAWSVTRGHQPQHF. The DNA for the CDR3 is TGTGCCTGGAGTGTAACCAGGGGGCACCAGCCCCAGCATTTT.

This chain joins TRBV30 and TRBJ2-5; D unresolved. Germline V gene lookup returns CDR1 GTSNPN and CDR2 SVGIG (reference sequence). The V end lost 5 bases, the J end lost 0 bases, and 10 bases lay between the germline ends. There are 13 residues in the CDR3. The DNA for the CDR3 is TGTGCCTGGGGAACAGAGTACCAAGAGACCCAGTACTTC. As protein: CAWGTEYQETQYF.

Here the CDR3 DNA reads TGTGCCAGCAGCGTAGGGGGACAGCCCTCTGGGGCCAACGTCCTGACTTTC. It yields the protein CASSVGGQPSGANVLTF. The chain couples TRBV9 to TRBJ2-6; 7 bases align to TRBD1. There are 17 residues in the CDR3. Germline trimming cut 0 bases from V and 0 bases from J; bases unmatched to any gene: 3. Looked up from germline, CDR1 is SGDLS and CDR2 is YYNGEE.

The sample holds one count of this clone. The chain recombines TRBV7-2 with TRBJ2-7; D remains unclear. Germline loops: CDR1 SGHTA, CDR2 FQGNSA. The CDR3 is 14 amino acids. The ends were cut back, 5 bases at V and 2 bases at J, with 13 bases in the middle. CDR3 sequence reads: CASSPGGKTYEQYF. The CDR3 nucleotides read TGTGCCAGCAGCCCGGGTGGGAAAACCTACGAGCAGTACTTC.

The rearrangement links TRBV10-3 to TRBJ2-3; no reliable D call. Per the germline V gene, CDR1 is ENHRY and CDR2 is SYGVKD. V was trimmed by 2 bases and J by 4 bases, leaving 7 bases between them. The CDR3 totals 13 residues. CDR3 in amino acids: CAISEGTPDTQYF. Written as DNA, the CDR3 is TGTGCCATCAGTGAGGGCACCCCAGATACGCAGTATTTT.